This TCR beta chain was retrieved from a study of Ad26.COV2.S vaccination and SARS-CoV-2 variants. Study information: A COV1001 Ad26.COV2.S trial-arm participant provided the sample. Once, or twice with 56 days between doses, Ad26.COV2.S was given intramuscularly.

Comment on this clone: Antigen specificity is unknown.

Treatment of the sample: some 20 received Ad26.COV2.S at low or high dose, single or two shots; several received placebo; per-sample allocation not given. At day 63 after the first vaccine or placebo injection, samples were drawn. An adult aged 18-55 years in Boston served as the donor. This CDR3 has 14 amino acids. V trimming: 4 bases; J trimming: 2 bases; junction bases outside the gene matches: 5. Germline V gives CDR1 SGHRS, CDR2 YFSETQ. The study, taken as a whole, reports: Total T cell responses, in the TCR breadth and depth analyses, may have been underestimated.

Profiled with immunoSEQ multiplex PCR; TCRdb holds only in-frame clones, not every one. This table holds roughly 500,000 clones, around 88% found once. The sequence was collected from a person between 18 and 59 years old who received the Ad26.COV2.S COVID-19 vaccine or a placebo. The sequencing here drew on peripheral blood, taken in a trial of Ad26.COV2.S vaccine versus placebo. V gene TRBV5-1 combines with J gene TRBJ2-5; TRBD1 matches 7 bases. Written as DNA, the CDR3 is TGCGCCAGCAGCGGGGGACAGATTCAAGAGACCCAGTACTTC. Encoded protein: CASSGGQIQETQYF.